Below, 26 T cell receptor beta chains from the same sample are listed, as sequenced in a study of T cells in Graves' hyperthyroidism and ophthalmopathy. RNA transcripts yielded amplified TCR beta CDR3 regions. During a first-round RT-PCR of the TCR CDR3, the HTBI primer set was used. Using its own MiXCR run on the multiplex PCR reads, TCRdb lists one record per CDR3 protein. The repertoire holds some 530,000 distinct CDR3 sequences, approximately 22% seen once, with about 49% in the top ten. The sequenced material came from blood. The receptors stem from a woman in her 70s with Graves' ophthalmopathy.

This clonotype was found a few times. The rearrangement uses TRBV4-2 and TRBJ1-5, with TRBD1 identical over 7 bases. Germline V CDR1 and CDR2: LGHNA, YNFKEQ. Germline trimming cut 1 base from V and 0 bases from J; bases unmatched to any gene: 9. This CDR3 has 18 residues. Written as DNA, the CDR3 is TGTGCCAGCAGCCAAGGTGAGAGGGGGACAGATAGCAATCAGCCCCAGCATTTT. Translation gives CASSQGERGTDSNQPQHF.

At least ten counts were recorded for this clonotype. The genes are TRBV12-3 or TRBV12-4 and TRBJ2-1; D gene ambiguous. With 5 bases removed from V and 4 bases from J, the gap between germline ends came to 9 bases. This CDR3 region has 13 residues. CDR3 region: CASSLGYYNEQFF. The CDR3 coding sequence is TGTGCCAGCAGTCTGGGTTATTACAATGAGCAGTTCTTC.

This clonotype was detected a few times. This rearrangement joins TRBV7-3 to TRBJ2-5, with D perhaps assigned TRBD1 or TRBD2 (5 bases each). Germline-derived CDR1 and CDR2 are SGHTA and FQGTGA. The CDR3 runs 13 residues. V lost 5 bases to trimming and J lost 1 base, with 8 bases between them. DNA of the CDR3: TGTGCCAGCAGCCGGGACCCCCAAGAGACCCAGTACTTC. Residues: CASSRDPQETQYF. Drawing the rest from reference TRBV7-3 and TRBJ2-5, the complete variable domain is GAGVSQTPSNKVTEKGKYVELRCDPISGHTALYWYRQSLGQGPEFLIYFQGTGAADDSGLPNDRFFAVRPEGSVSTLKIQRTERGDSAVYLCASSRDPQETQYFGPGTRLLVL.

This clonotype was detected a few times. J is TRBJ1-2 and V is TRBV3-1, with D possibly matching TRBD1 (6 bases). This CDR3 comprises 14 residues. CDR1 is LGHDT and CDR2 is YNNKEL in the germline V gene (reference sequence). With 7 bases removed from V and 0 bases from J, the gap between germline ends came to 12 bases. DNA of the CDR3: TGTGCCAGCACGAGGACAGTAGCTAACTATGGCTACACCTTC. Encoded protein: CASTRTVANYGYTF.

This chain links TRBV7-9 with TRBJ2-1, with 10 bases that match TRBD2. From germline, CDR1 is SEHNR and CDR2 FQNEAQ (reference sequence). CDR3 length: 13 amino acids. The junction had 4 bases not matched to a gene; V was cut back by 8 bases and J by 6 bases. This CDR3 is CASLLAGSNEQFF. The CDR3 nucleotides are TGTGCCAGCCTACTAGCGGGATCCAATGAGCAGTTCTTC.

The chain couples TRBV5-1 to TRBJ2-2, with no clear D. CDR1 and CDR2 from the germline V gene are SGHRS and YFSETQ. The CDR3 contains 13 residues. Trimming took off 4 bases at V and 8 bases at J, with 12 bases between the two ends. The CDR3 reads CASSPTTQGELFF. CDR3 nucleotide sequence: TGCGCCAGCAGCCCCACTACCCAGGGGGAGCTGTTTTTT.

The CDR3 bases are TGTGCCAGCAGCTTTACTTTCGGGGCGCGCTCGGGGGACACCATATATTTT. It encodes CASSFTFGARSGDTIYF. The V and J genes are TRBV11-2 and TRBJ1-3; TRBD1 might be the D (5 bases). The CDR3 has 17 amino acids. Germline lookup yields CDR1 SGHAT and CDR2 FQNNGV. Trimming stripped 3 bases from V and 8 bases from J, with 23 bases between. The full variable domain, its missing parts supplied by reference TRBV11-2 and TRBJ1-3, is EAGVAQSPRYKIIEKRQSVAFWCNPISGHATLYWYQQILGQGPKLLIQFQNNGVVDDSQLPKDRFSAERLKGVDSTLKIQPAKLEDSAVYLCASSFTFGARSGDTIYFGEGSWLTVV.

This clonotype was recorded a few times. The gene calls are TRBV7-3 and TRBJ2-5; D is possibly TRBD1 (5 bases). V lost 6 bases and J lost 5, with 10 bases in between. Germline CDR1 reads SGHTA; CDR2 reads FQGTGA. CDR3 length equals 12 residues. CDR3 loop: CASSVPGETQYF. The CDR3 DNA sequence: TGTGCCAGCAGTGTCCCAGGGGAGACCCAGTACTTC.

Comments on this clonotype: The junction departs from the called germline gene at one end, perhaps through a read error. V usage is TRBV18 and J usage is TRBJ1-2; 9 positions agree with TRBD1. The length of the CDR3 is 14 residues. Germline assignment: CDR1 KGHSH and CDR2 LQKENI. The CDR3 spells CASSPQGAGYGYTF. The CDR3 DNA sequence: TGTGCCAGCTCCCCACAGGGGGCAGGCTATGGCTACACCTTC.

There are a few counts of this clonotype. The rearrangement joins TRBV5-1 to TRBJ1-4; possibly TRBD1 for D (6 bases). Germline V gene data show CDR1 as SGHRS and CDR2 as YFSETQ. The CDR3 spans 15 residues. V was pared by 5 bases and J by 0 bases, with 11 bases between. The CDR3 coding sequence is TGCGCCAGCAGTACAGGGAGTACAACTAATGAAAAACTGTTTTTT. Protein product: CASSTGSTTNEKLFF.

The genes are TRBV9 and TRBJ1-1, with D possibly being TRBD1 (5 bases). V was shortened by 0 bases and J by 1 base, with 10 bases between the two germline ends. Germline values: CDR1 SGDLS, CDR2 YYNGEE. The CDR3 is 15 amino acids. The CDR3 DNA is TGTGCCAGCAGCGTAGCCGGGGCCAGGAACACTGAAGCTTTCTTT. It codes for CASSVAGARNTEAFF.

This sequence joins TRBV30 and TRBJ1-1; D gene uncertain. The CDR3 extends over 14 amino acids. Trimming removed 0 bases at V and 3 bases at J, with 11 bases between. Germline V gene data show CDR1 as GTSNPN and CDR2 as SVGIG (reference sequence). Here the CDR3 reads CAWSVEGWDTEAFF. The CDR3 DNA follows: TGTGCCTGGAGTGTAGAGGGTTGGGACACTGAAGCTTTCTTT. The full variable domain, its missing parts supplied by reference TRBV30 and TRBJ1-1, is SQTIHQWPATLVQPVGSPLSLECTVEGTSNPNLYWYRQAAGRGLQLLFYSVGIGQISSEVPQNLSASRPQDRQFILSSKKLLLSDSGFYLCAWSVEGWDTEAFFGQGTRLTVV.

This clonotype was seen ten or more times. This chain connects TRBV28 to TRBJ2-7; the match to TRBD1 covers 9 bases. This CDR3 comprises 13 residues. Germline V gene data show CDR1 as MDHEN and CDR2 as SYDVKM. Trimming removed 6 bases from V and 2 bases from J; junction bases left unmatched: 2. The CDR3 DNA reads TGTGCCAGCAGAAGACAGGGGGCCTACGAGCAGTACTTC. Protein product: CASRRQGAYEQYF.

V and J are TRBV6-1 and TRBJ1-3; D unresolved. Trimming pared 6 bases from V and 0 bases from J, leaving 9 bases between. Germline assignment: CDR1 MNHNS and CDR2 SASEGT. The CDR3 is 14 residues long. The DNA of the CDR3 is TGTGCCAGCAGAAGACCGACCTCTGGAAACACCATATATTTT. This translates into CASRRPTSGNTIYF.

This chain joins TRBV3-1 and TRBJ1-1; D call uncertain. Germline V gene lookup returns CDR1 LGHDT and CDR2 YNNKEL (reference sequence). V was clipped by 0 bases and J by 5 bases, with 13 bases between them. There are 15 residues in the CDR3. CDR3 DNA sequence: TGTGCCAGCAGCCAAGATAACGTCCGGGGAACTGAAGCTTTCTTT. This gives the protein CASSQDNVRGTEAFF.

This clonotype was counted once. The V and J genes are TRBV7-3 and TRBJ2-2; TRBD2 matches 9 bases. This CDR3 region has 16 residues. The ends lost 6 bases at V and 6 bases at J; junction bases unmatched: 11. The germline CDR1 and CDR2 sequences are SGHTA and FQGTGA. CDR3 nucleotides: TGTGCCAGCAGGTTCGAGATAAGCGGGAGGTCCGGGGAGCTGTTTTTT. This gives the protein CASRFEISGRSGELFF.

The V call is TRBV20-1, the J call TRBJ1-5, with D perhaps matching TRBD1 (6 bases). This CDR3 spans 13 amino acids. Germline V gene lookup returns CDR1 DFQATT and CDR2 SNEGSKA (reference sequence). V lost 7 bases and J 7 bases, leaving 17 bases between the germline ends. The CDR3 nucleotides read TGCAGTGTTAAGCGGGGGGCTCGGCAGCCCCAGCATTTT. The encoded protein is CSVKRGARQPQHF.

This clonotype was picked up a small number of times. This sequence joins TRBV12-3 or TRBV12-4 and TRBJ1-1, with D perhaps TRBD1 (5 bases). The V end was cut by 1 base, the J end by 11 bases, with 14 bases between. The CDR3 totals 13 residues. CDR3 residues: CASSLGSPGPAFF. CDR3 sequence (DNA): TGTGCCAGCAGTTTAGGAAGCCCGGGACCGGCTTTCTTT.

V gene TRBV6-1 combines with J gene TRBJ1-5; tentatively, D is TRBD1 (5 bases). CDR3 size: 15 residues. V was clipped by 7 bases and J by 1 base, with 14 bases between them. Germline V gene data show CDR1 as MNHNS and CDR2 as SASEGT. The CDR3 bases are TGTGCCAGCACCCAGGACATTCGGAGCAATCAGCCCCAGCATTTT. Protein product: CASTQDIRSNQPQHF.

This clonotype has only a few counts. The CDR3 DNA reads as TGCGCCAGCAGCCAGAGTCTAGCGGGAGGGTTGACTGGCTACGAGCAGTACTTC. Its translation is CASSQSLAGGLTGYEQYF. This chain uses TRBV4-1 with TRBJ2-7, with TRBD2 identical over 12 bases. This CDR3 is built from 18 residues. V dropped 3 bases and J dropped 3; count of bases not matched to a gene: 12. The germline gives CDR1 MGHRA, CDR2 YSYEKL.

V is TRBV10-3 and J is TRBJ1-2; possible D gene TRBD1, 5 bases. CDR3 length: 12 residues. Trimming cost V 6 bases and J 4 bases, with 9 bases left between them. Germline values: CDR1 ENHRY, CDR2 SYGVKD. The CDR3 coding sequence is TGTGCCATCAGGGACACCGGCTATGGCTACACCTTC. This sequence encodes CAIRDTGYGYTF.

V gene TRBV2 combines with J gene TRBJ2-7; D possibly corresponds to TRBD1 (5 bases). CDR3 size: 12 residues. Germline V gene lookup returns CDR1 SNHLY and CDR2 FYNNEI. V lost 6 bases and J lost 3, with 9 bases in between. In DNA, the CDR3 is TGTGCCAGCAGGGGGCAACTCTACGAGCAGTACTTC. The encoded protein is CASRGQLYEQYF.

This clonotype has only a few counts. The V and J genes are TRBV5-1 and TRBJ1-1, with 11 bases fitting TRBD1. The CDR3 length is 15 residues. V gave up 1 base and J gave up 6 bases; unmatched junction bases: 5. Germline V lookup: CDR1 SGHRS, CDR2 YFSETQ. In DNA form, the CDR3 reads TGCGCCAGCAGCTTGCCGGGACAGGGGGTATCTGAAGCTTTCTTT. This encodes CASSLPGQGVSEAFF.

The rearrangement uses TRBV9 and TRBJ2-2, with a possible D match to TRBD2 (5 bases). Trimming removed 0 bases from V and 6 bases from J, with 15 bases in between. The germline V gene encodes CDR1 SGDLS and CDR2 YYNGEE. There are 16 residues in the CDR3. The CDR3 is CASSVDFGVRSGELFF. As DNA, the CDR3 is TGTGCCAGCAGCGTAGATTTCGGGGTTCGGTCCGGGGAGCTGTTTTTT.

V usage is TRBV20-1 and J usage is TRBJ1-5; D perhaps matches TRBD1 (6 bases). Germline CDR1 reads DFQATT; CDR2 reads SNEGSKA (reference sequence). The CDR3 totals 15 residues. V dropped 3 bases and J dropped 2 bases, with 14 bases sitting between them. The DNA of the CDR3 is TGCAGTGCTAGGAACCAGGGGAGTCGCAATCAGCCCCAGCATTTT. Its protein product is CSARNQGSRNQPQHF.

This clonotype was observed at least ten times. This chain joins TRBV2 and TRBJ2-7, with 10 bases that match TRBD2. The length of the CDR3 is 14 residues. J was trimmed by 1 base and V by 9 bases; bases with no gene match: 6. Per the germline V gene, CDR1 is SNHLY and CDR2 is FYNNEI. CDR3 amino acids: CASGGLAASYEQYF. CDR3 DNA: TGTGCCAGTGGAGGACTAGCGGCTTCCTACGAGCAGTACTTC.